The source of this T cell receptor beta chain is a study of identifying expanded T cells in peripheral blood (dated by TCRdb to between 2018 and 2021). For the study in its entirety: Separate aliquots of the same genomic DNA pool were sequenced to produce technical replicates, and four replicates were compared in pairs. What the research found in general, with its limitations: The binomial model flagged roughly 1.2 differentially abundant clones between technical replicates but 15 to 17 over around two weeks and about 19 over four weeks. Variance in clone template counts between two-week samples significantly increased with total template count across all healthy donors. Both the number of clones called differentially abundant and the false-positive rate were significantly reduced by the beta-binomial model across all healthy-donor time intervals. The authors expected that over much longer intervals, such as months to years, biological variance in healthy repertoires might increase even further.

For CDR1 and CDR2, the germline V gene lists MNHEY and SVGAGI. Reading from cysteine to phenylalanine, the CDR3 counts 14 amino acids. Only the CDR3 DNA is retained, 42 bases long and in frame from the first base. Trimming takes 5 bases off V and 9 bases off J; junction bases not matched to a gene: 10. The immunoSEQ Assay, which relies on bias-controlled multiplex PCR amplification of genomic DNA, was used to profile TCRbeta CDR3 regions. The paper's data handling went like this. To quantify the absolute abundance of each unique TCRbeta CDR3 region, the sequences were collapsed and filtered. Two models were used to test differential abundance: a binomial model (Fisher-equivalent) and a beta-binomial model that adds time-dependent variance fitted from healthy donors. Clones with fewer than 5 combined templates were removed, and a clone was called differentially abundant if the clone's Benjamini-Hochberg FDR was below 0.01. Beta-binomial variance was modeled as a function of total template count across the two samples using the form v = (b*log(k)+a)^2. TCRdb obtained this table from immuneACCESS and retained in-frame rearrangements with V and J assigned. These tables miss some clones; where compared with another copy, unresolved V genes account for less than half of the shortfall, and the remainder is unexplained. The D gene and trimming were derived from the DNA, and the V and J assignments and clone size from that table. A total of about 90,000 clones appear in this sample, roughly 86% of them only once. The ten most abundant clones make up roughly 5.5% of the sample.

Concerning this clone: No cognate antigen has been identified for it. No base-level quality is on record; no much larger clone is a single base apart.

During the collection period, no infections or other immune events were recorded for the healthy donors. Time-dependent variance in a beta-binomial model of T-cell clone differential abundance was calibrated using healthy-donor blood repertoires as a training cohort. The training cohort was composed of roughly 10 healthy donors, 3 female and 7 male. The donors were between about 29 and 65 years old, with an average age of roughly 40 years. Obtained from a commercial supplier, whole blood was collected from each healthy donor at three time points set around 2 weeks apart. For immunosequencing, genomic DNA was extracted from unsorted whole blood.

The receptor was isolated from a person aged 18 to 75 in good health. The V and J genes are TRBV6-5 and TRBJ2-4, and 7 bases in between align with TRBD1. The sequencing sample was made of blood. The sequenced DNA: TGTGCCAGCAGTGCTACAGGGGCTGGAGGCATTCAGTACTTC. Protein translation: CASSATGAGGIQYF.